The TCR beta chain described here comes from a study of T-cell reconstitution after alpha-beta-depleted transplantation in children. The CDR3 spans 14 residues. Germline CDR1 SGHRS, CDR2 YFSETQ. The V gene lost 0 bases and the J gene lost 9 bases, with 15 bases spanning the gap. The authors prepared the TCRbeta library with unique molecular identifiers. TCRdb recomputed calls from the PCR reads with MiXCR, one row per CDR3 protein. The data contain 210,000 or so distinct CDR3 sequences, about a tenth of them seen just once; the ten biggest clones take up around 6%. This clonotype occurred a few times.

Sample: PBMCs from the stem cell graft donor, taken from the stem cell graft. This clonotype originated in a human donor who donated a stem cell graft to a child with acute lymphoblastic leukemia. This sequence joins TRBV5-1 and TRBJ1-1; D unclear. The CDR3 coding sequence is TGCGCCAGCAGCTTGGAGTCGCCAGCGAAAAAAGCTTTCTTT. Protein sequence: CASSLESPAKKAFF.